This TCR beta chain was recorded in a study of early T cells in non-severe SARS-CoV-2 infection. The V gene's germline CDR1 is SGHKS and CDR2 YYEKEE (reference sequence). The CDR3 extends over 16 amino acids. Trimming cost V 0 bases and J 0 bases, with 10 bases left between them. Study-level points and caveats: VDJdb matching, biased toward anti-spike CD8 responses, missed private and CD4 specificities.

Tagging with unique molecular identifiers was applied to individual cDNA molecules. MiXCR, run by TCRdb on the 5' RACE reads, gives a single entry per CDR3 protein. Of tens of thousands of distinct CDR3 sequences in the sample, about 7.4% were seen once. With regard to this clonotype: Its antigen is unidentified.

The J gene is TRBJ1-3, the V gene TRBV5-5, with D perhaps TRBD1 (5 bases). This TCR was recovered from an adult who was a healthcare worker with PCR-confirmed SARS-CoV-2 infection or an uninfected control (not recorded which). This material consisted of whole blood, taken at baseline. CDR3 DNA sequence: TGTGCCAGCAGCTTGGCAGGACACAACTCTGGAAACACCATATATTTT. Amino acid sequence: CASSLAGHNSGNTIYF.